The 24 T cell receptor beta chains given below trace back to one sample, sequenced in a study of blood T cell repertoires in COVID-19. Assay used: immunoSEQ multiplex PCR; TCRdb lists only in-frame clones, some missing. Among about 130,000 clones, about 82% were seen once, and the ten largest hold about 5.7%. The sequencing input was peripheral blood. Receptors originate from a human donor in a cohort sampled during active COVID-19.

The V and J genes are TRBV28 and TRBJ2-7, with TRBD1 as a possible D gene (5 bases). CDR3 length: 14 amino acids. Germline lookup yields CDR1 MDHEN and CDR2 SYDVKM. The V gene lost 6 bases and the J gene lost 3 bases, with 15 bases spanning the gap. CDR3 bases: TGTGCCAGCAGATCGGGTGGGGCCAGCTACGAGCAGTACTTC. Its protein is CASRSGGASYEQYF.

The CDR3 region has the DNA TGTGCCAGCAGTATCGGGACAGGGGGTCGCAATCAGCCCCAGCATTTT. Translating gives CASSIGTGGRNQPQHF. The chain carries TRBV27 and TRBJ1-5, with 11 positions matching TRBD1. Germline V lookup: CDR1 MNHEY, CDR2 SMNVEV (reference sequence). V dropped 5 bases and J dropped 2; count of bases not matched to a gene: 5. This CDR3 is 16 amino acids long.

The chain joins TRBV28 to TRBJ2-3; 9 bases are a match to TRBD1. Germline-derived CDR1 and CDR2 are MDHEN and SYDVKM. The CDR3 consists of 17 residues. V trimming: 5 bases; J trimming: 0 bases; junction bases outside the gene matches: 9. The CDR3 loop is CASSHDRGDTSTDTQYF. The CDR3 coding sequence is TGTGCCAGCAGTCATGACAGGGGGGACACTAGCACAGATACGCAGTATTTT.

In nucleotides, the CDR3 is TGTGCCAGCAGCGTAGTGGTGGGAGGGCCTTACAATGAGCAGTTCTTC. Translation gives CASSVVVGGPYNEQFF. The rearrangement joins TRBV9 to TRBJ2-1, with 7 bases identical to TRBD2. In germline, CDR1 is SGDLS, CDR2 YYNGEE. The V gene end was trimmed by 0 bases and the J gene end by 4 bases; junction bases not matched to a gene: 7. CDR3 length equals 16 residues.

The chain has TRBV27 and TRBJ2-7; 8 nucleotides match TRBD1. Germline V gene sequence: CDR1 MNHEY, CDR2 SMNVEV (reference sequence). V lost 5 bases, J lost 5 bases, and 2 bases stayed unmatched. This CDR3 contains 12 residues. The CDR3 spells CASSPGGHEQYF. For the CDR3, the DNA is TGTGCCAGCAGTCCAGGGGGCCACGAGCAGTACTTC.

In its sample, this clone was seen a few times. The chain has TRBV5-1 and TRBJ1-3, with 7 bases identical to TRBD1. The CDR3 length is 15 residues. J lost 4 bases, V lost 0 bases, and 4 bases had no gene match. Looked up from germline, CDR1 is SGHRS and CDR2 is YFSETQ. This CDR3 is CASSLDDRAGNTIYF. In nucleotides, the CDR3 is TGCGCCAGCAGCTTGGATGACAGGGCGGGAAACACCATATATTTT.

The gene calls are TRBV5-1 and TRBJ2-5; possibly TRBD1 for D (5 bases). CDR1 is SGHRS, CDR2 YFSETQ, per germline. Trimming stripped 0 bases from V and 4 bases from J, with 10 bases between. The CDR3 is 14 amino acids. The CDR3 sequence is CASSLGPRVETQYF. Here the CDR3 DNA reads TGCGCCAGCAGCTTGGGTCCCAGGGTAGAGACCCAGTACTTC.

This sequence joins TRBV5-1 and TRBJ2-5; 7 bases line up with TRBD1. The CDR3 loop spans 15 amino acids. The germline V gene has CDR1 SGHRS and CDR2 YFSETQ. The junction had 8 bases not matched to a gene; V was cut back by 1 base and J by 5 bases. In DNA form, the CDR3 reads TGCGCCAGCAGCTTGAGAGGGGGCATGGGGGAGACCCAGTACTTC. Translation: CASSLRGGMGETQYF.

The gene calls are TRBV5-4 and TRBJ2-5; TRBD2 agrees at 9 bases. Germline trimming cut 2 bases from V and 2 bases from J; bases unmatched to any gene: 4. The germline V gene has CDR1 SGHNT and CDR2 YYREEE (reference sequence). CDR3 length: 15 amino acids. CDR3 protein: CASSFPAGGQETQYF. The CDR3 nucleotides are TGTGCCAGCAGCTTCCCCGCGGGGGGGCAAGAGACCCAGTACTTC.

The CDR3 nucleotides read TGTGCCAGCAGTTTATCAGGGGACAGCCCTGGGGAGCAGTACTTC. Translation gives CASSLSGDSPGEQYF. The chain recombines TRBV27 with TRBJ2-7; TRBD1 aligns across 7 bases. From germline, CDR1 is MNHEY and CDR2 SMNVEV (reference sequence). With 0 bases clipped from V and 7 bases from J, the junction kept 9 bases outside the gene matches. The CDR3 has 15 amino acids.

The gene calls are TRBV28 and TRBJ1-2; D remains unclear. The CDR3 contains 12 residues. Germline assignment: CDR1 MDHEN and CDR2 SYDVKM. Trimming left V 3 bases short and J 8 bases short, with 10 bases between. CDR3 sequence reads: CASSFLQRGYTF. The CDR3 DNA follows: TGTGCCAGCAGTTTCCTCCAGAGGGGCTACACCTTC.

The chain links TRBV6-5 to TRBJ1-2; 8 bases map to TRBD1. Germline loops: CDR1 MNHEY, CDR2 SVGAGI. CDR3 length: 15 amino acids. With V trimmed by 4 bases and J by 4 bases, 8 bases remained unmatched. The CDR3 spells CASSFSRDRGYGYTF. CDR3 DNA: TGTGCCAGCAGTTTCTCCCGTGACAGGGGCTATGGCTACACCTTC.

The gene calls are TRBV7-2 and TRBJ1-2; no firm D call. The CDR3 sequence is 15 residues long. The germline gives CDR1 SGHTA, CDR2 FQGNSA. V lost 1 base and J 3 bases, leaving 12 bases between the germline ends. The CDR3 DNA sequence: TGTGCCAGCAGCTTAGTGGGGAGGGCTGACTATGGCTACACCTTC. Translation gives CASSLVGRADYGYTF.

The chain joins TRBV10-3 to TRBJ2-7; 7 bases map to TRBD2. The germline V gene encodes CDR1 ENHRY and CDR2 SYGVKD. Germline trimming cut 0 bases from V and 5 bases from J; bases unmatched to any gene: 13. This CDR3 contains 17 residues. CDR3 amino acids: CAISESNSGEGLHEQYF. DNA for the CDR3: TGTGCCATCAGTGAGTCGAACAGCGGGGAAGGTTTGCACGAGCAGTACTTC.

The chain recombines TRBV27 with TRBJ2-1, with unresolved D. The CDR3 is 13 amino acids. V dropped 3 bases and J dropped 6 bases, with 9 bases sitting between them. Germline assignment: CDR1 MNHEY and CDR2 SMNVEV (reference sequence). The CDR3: CASSFWLVNEQFF. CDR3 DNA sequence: TGTGCCAGCAGTTTCTGGCTAGTCAATGAGCAGTTCTTC.

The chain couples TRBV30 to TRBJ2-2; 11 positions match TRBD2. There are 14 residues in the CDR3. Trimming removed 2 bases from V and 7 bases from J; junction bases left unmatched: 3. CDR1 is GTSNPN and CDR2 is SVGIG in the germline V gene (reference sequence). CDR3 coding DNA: TGTGCCTGGAGTCCTCTAGCGGGGGGCGGGGAGCTGTTTTTT. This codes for CAWSPLAGGGELFF.

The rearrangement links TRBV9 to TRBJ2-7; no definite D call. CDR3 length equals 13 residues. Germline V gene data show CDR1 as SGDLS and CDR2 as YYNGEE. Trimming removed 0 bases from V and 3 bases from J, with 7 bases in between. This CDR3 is CASSVDGGYEQYF. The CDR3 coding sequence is TGTGCCAGCAGCGTAGACGGCGGCTACGAGCAGTACTTC. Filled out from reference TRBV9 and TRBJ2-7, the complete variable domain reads DSGVTQTPKHLITATGQRVTLRCSPRSGDLSVYWYQQSLDQGLQFLIQYYNGEERAKGNILERFSAQQFPDLHSELNLSSLELGDSALYFCASSVDGGYEQYFGPGTRLTVT.

The chain's CDR3 is CASSSSRGKNTEAFF. The DNA of the CDR3 is TGTGCCAGCAGCTCCTCCAGGGGGAAGAACACTGAAGCTTTCTTT. The gene calls are TRBV9 and TRBJ1-1; TRBD1 matches 7 bases. Germline V gene data show CDR1 as SGDLS and CDR2 as YYNGEE. With V trimmed by 4 bases and J by 1 base, 7 bases remained unmatched. CDR3 length: 15 residues.

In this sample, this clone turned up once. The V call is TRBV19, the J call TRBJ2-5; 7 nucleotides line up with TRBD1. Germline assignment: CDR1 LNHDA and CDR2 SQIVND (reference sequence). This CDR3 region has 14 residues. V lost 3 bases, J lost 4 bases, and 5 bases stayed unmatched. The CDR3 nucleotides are TGTGCCAGTAGTATTGACAGGGATTCAGAGACCCAGTACTTC. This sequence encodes CASSIDRDSETQYF.

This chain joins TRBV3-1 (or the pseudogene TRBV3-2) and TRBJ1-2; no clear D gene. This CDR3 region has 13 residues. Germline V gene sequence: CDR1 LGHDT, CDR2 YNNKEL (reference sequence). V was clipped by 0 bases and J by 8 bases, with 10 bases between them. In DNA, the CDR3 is TGTGCCAGCAGCCAAGATACGAGAGCAGGCTACACCTTC. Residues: CASSQDTRAGYTF.

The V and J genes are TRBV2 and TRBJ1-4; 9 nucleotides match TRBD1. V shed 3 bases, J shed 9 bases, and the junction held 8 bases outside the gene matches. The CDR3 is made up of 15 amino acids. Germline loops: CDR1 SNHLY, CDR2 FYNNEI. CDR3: CASSETGDRVKKLFF. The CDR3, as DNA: TGTGCCAGCAGTGAGACAGGGGACAGGGTTAAAAAACTGTTTTTT.

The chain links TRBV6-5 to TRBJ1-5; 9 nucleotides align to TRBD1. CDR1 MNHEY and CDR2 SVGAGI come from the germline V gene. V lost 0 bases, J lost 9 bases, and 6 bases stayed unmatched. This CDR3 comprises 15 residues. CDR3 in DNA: TGTGCCAGCAGTTACTCACAGGGGGCCGGGCGGCCCCAGCATTTT. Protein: CASSYSQGAGRPQHF.

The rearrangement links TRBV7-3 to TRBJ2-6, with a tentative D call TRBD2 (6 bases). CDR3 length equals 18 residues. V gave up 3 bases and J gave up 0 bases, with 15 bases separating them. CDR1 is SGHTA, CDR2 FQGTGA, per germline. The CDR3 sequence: CASSLNLGGDSGANVLTF. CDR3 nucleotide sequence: TGTGCCAGCAGCTTGAATCTTGGCGGGGACTCTGGGGCCAACGTCCTGACTTTC.

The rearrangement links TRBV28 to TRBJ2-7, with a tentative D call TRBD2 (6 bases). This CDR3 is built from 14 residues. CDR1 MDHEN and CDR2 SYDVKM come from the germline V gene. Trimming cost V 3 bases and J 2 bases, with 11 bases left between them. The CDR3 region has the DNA TGTGCCAGCAGTTTCTCGCGGGGCCCCTACGAGCAGTACTTC. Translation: CASSFSRGPYEQYF.